Listed below are T cell receptor beta chains from one sample, sequenced in a study of T cell changes during pregnancy in multiple sclerosis. Assay used: immunoSEQ multiplex PCR; TCRdb lists only in-frame clones, some missing. The sample has approximately 100,000 clones, around 90% seen once; the top ten hold approximately 1.5%. Here the sequenced sample was peripheral blood, taken after pregnancy. Source of these receptors: a female donor with multiple sclerosis, enrolled in a pregnancy study. Both conserved end residues are part of each CDR3. D genes are given only for firm matches. Expanded clones are given a class, and other clones once, few, many or no size at all.

v_gene: TRBV30; abundance: .; d_gene: TRBD1; j_gene: TRBJ1-4; CDR3nt: TGTGCCTGGAGGGACCGGGACAGGGGGAGTGAAAAACTGTTTTTT; CDR3aa: CAWRDRDRGSEKLFF
v_gene: TRBV7-6; abundance: .; d_gene: .; j_gene: TRBJ1-5; CDR3nt: TGTGCCAGCAGCTTAGGGGAGGGCAATCAGCCCCAGCATTTT; CDR3aa: CASSLGEGNQPQHF
v_gene: TRBV7-3; abundance: .; d_gene: .; j_gene: TRBJ2-2; CDR3nt: TGTGCCAGCAGCTCACAGGGTGTTGGGACCGGGGAGCTGTTTTTT; CDR3aa: CASSSQGVGTGELFF
v_gene: TRBV6-1; abundance: .; d_gene: .; j_gene: TRBJ2-4; CDR3nt: TGTGCCAGCAGTGAGTCCGGTACCAAAAACATTCAGTACTTC; CDR3aa: CASSESGTKNIQYF
v_gene: TRBV9; abundance: once; d_gene: TRBD2; j_gene: TRBJ2-1; CDR3nt: TGTGCCAGCAGCCCTCAGGGACTAGCGGGACTCCACAATGAGCAGTTCTTC; CDR3aa: CASSPQGLAGLHNEQFF
v_gene: TRBV7-9; abundance: .; d_gene: .; j_gene: TRBJ1-1; CDR3nt: TGTGCCAGCAGCTTAACAGCCGACACTGAAGCTTTCTTT; CDR3aa: CASSLTADTEAFF
v_gene: TRBV9; abundance: .; d_gene: .; j_gene: TRBJ1-1; CDR3nt: TGTGCCAGCAGCGTGACAGGTCTCATGAACACTGAAGCTTTCTTT; CDR3aa: CASSVTGLMNTEAFF
v_gene: TRBV6-6; abundance: .; d_gene: TRBD1; j_gene: TRBJ2-7; CDR3nt: TGTGCCAGCACCCAAGACAGGGCCTACGAGCAGTACTTC; CDR3aa: CASTQDRAYEQYF
v_gene: TRBV28; abundance: .; d_gene: .; j_gene: TRBJ1-2; CDR3nt: TGTGCCAGCAGGGACTACCTCTATGGCTACACCTTC; CDR3aa: CASRDYLYGYTF
v_gene: TRBV29-1; abundance: .; d_gene: .; j_gene: TRBJ2-2; CDR3nt: TGCAGCGTTGGTAACAGAAGGAACACCGGGGAGCTGTTTTTT; CDR3aa: CSVGNRRNTGELFF
v_gene: TRBV10-3; abundance: .; d_gene: .; j_gene: TRBJ1-2; CDR3nt: TGTGCCATCAGTGACACGCCAGGGGCATATGGCTACACCTTC; CDR3aa: CAISDTPGAYGYTF
v_gene: TRBV7-7; abundance: .; d_gene: .; j_gene: TRBJ2-2; CDR3nt: TGTGCCAGCAGCTCGGCGGGCCCCACCGGGGAGCTGTTTTTT; CDR3aa: CASSSAGPTGELFF
v_gene: TRBV5-4; abundance: .; d_gene: .; j_gene: TRBJ1-2; CDR3nt: TGTGCCAGCAGCGGTGACAGATACTACACCTTC; CDR3aa: CASSGDRYYTF
v_gene: TRBV5-4; abundance: .; d_gene: .; j_gene: TRBJ2-7; CDR3nt: TGTGCCAGCAGCTGGACTGGCGAGGACGAGCAGTACTTC; CDR3aa: CASSWTGEDEQYF
v_gene: TRBV2; abundance: .; d_gene: TRBD2; j_gene: TRBJ2-1; CDR3nt: TGTGCCAGCACCAGAACACTAGCGGGAGAAGGGGACAATGAGCAGTTCTTC; CDR3aa: CASTRTLAGEGDNEQFF
v_gene: TRBV2; abundance: .; d_gene: .; j_gene: TRBJ1-1; CDR3nt: TGTGCCAGCAGACTGAGGATAATGAACACTGAAGCTTTCTTT; CDR3aa: CASRLRIMNTEAFF
v_gene: TRBV5-4; abundance: .; d_gene: .; j_gene: TRBJ2-5; CDR3nt: TGTGCCAGCAGCTTGAGGGGTTTGGAGACCCAGTACTTC; CDR3aa: CASSLRGLETQYF
v_gene: TRBV9; abundance: .; d_gene: TRBD2; j_gene: TRBJ2-2; CDR3nt: TGTGCCAGCAGACCCGGGACTAGGAACACCGGGGAGCTGTTTTTT; CDR3aa: CASRPGTRNTGELFF
v_gene: TRBV11-2; abundance: .; d_gene: TRBD2; j_gene: TRBJ2-5; CDR3nt: TGTGCCAGCAGCTTACTAGCGGGGGGGACCAAGACCCAGTACTTC; CDR3aa: CASSLLAGGTKTQYF
v_gene: TRBV19; abundance: .; d_gene: .; j_gene: TRBJ2-2; CDR3nt: TGTGCCAGTAGTATAGGGCCCACCGGGGAGCTGTTTTTT; CDR3aa: CASSIGPTGELFF
v_gene: TRBV11-2; abundance: .; d_gene: .; j_gene: TRBJ1-4; CDR3nt: TGTGCCAGCAGCTTCTCGTCGGGAGGGGAGGAAAAACTGTTTTTT; CDR3aa: CASSFSSGGEEKLFF
v_gene: TRBV6-1; abundance: .; d_gene: .; j_gene: TRBJ1-5; CDR3nt: TGTGCCAGCAGTGAACTTGGCAGGGTCGGGCAGCCCCAGCATTTT; CDR3aa: CASSELGRVGQPQHF
v_gene: TRBV15; abundance: .; d_gene: TRBD1; j_gene: TRBJ1-1; CDR3nt: TGTGCCACCCCTGCCCCCCCCAGAGACAGGGCAAATGACACTGAAGCTTTCTTT; CDR3aa: CATPAPPRDRANDTEAFF
v_gene: TRBV7-3; abundance: .; d_gene: .; j_gene: TRBJ2-7; CDR3nt: TGTGCCAGCAGCTTAAACGGGGGAGTCAGGAACGAGCAGTACTTC; CDR3aa: CASSLNGGVRNEQYF
v_gene: TRBV5-1; abundance: .; d_gene: .; j_gene: TRBJ1-2; CDR3nt: TGCGCCAGCAGCTTGGAACGGAACTATGGCTACACCTTC; CDR3aa: CASSLERNYGYTF
v_gene: TRBV6-4; abundance: .; d_gene: .; j_gene: TRBJ2-7; CDR3nt: TGTGCCAGCAGTGAAAGCGGGCGGGTCCCCTACGAGCAGTACTTC; CDR3aa: CASSESGRVPYEQYF
v_gene: TRBV6-1; abundance: .; d_gene: .; j_gene: TRBJ2-1; CDR3nt: TGTGCCAGCAGTGAAGAGGAGACCTCCTACAATGAGCAGTTCTTC; CDR3aa: CASSEEETSYNEQFF
v_gene: TRBV28; abundance: .; d_gene: .; j_gene: TRBJ1-1; CDR3nt: TGTGCCAGCAGCCTCGGTGAGGGCACTGAAGCTTTCTTT; CDR3aa: CASSLGEGTEAFF
v_gene: TRBV2; abundance: .; d_gene: .; j_gene: TRBJ2-1; CDR3nt: TGTGCCAGCAGGGCCAGTCCCGGGACTCTTAATGAGCAGTTCTTC; CDR3aa: CASRASPGTLNEQFF
v_gene: TRBV6-1; abundance: .; d_gene: TRBD1; j_gene: TRBJ1-5; CDR3nt: TGTGCCAGCAAGGACAGGGAGGGACAGCCCCAGCATTTT; CDR3aa: CASKDREGQPQHF
v_gene: TRBV11-2; abundance: once; d_gene: .; j_gene: TRBJ2-5; CDR3nt: TGTGCCAGCAGCTTAGATCGGACAGTCCAAGAGACCCAGTACTTC; CDR3aa: CASSLDRTVQETQYF
v_gene: TRBV5-1; abundance: once; d_gene: .; j_gene: TRBJ1-1; CDR3nt: TGCGCCAGCAGCTGGGGACTGGGGAACACTGAAGCTTTCTTT; CDR3aa: CASSWGLGNTEAFF
v_gene: TRBV28; abundance: .; d_gene: TRBD1; j_gene: TRBJ2-3; CDR3nt: TGTGCCAGCAGTGGGACAGGGGTAGGCACAGATACGCAGTATTTT; CDR3aa: CASSGTGVGTDTQYF
v_gene: TRBV9; abundance: once; d_gene: TRBD1; j_gene: TRBJ1-1; CDR3nt: TGTGCCAGCAGTGACGGGACAGCGAACACTGAAGCTTTCTTT; CDR3aa: CASSDGTANTEAFF
v_gene: TRBV19; abundance: once; d_gene: .; j_gene: TRBJ2-3; CDR3nt: TGTGCCAGTAGTATCCAGGGCACAGATACGCAGTATTTT; CDR3aa: CASSIQGTDTQYF
v_gene: TRBV2; abundance: .; d_gene: TRBD1; j_gene: TRBJ1-5; CDR3nt: TGTGCCAGCAGGGCGGACAGGGCAGTACAGCCCCAGCATTTT; CDR3aa: CASRADRAVQPQHF
v_gene: TRBV10-2; abundance: .; d_gene: TRBD1; j_gene: TRBJ2-5; CDR3nt: TGCGCCAGCAGTAAAAGAGGGGGCGTGTTTTACTTC; CDR3aa: CASSKRGGVFYF
v_gene: TRBV9; abundance: once; d_gene: TRBD1; j_gene: TRBJ2-1; CDR3nt: TGTGCCAGCAGCGTATTTGACAGGGCCCTCAACAATGAGCAGTTCTTC; CDR3aa: CASSVFDRALNNEQFF
v_gene: TRBV11-1; abundance: .; d_gene: TRBD1; j_gene: TRBJ1-1; CDR3nt: TGTGCCAGCAGCCCCGACAGGGGCACTGAAGCTTTCTTT; CDR3aa: CASSPDRGTEAFF
v_gene: TRBV6-1; abundance: .; d_gene: .; j_gene: TRBJ1-1; CDR3nt: TGTGCCAGCAGCAGCGGGCCTTCAGCTTTCTTT; CDR3aa: CASSSGPSAFF
v_gene: TRBV28; abundance: once; d_gene: TRBD2; j_gene: TRBJ2-1; CDR3nt: TGTGCCAGCAGTCCGGAGGTAGCGGGTAAAGGTGAGCAGTTCTTC; CDR3aa: CASSPEVAGKGEQFF
v_gene: TRBV2; abundance: .; d_gene: TRBD1; j_gene: TRBJ1-5; CDR3nt: TGTGCCAGCAGGGGACAGATTAATCAGCCCCAGCATTTT; CDR3aa: CASRGQINQPQHF
v_gene: TRBV7-3; abundance: .; d_gene: TRBD1; j_gene: TRBJ2-7; CDR3nt: TGTGCCAGCAGCCCCCGACAGGGGCTCGAGCAGTACTTC; CDR3aa: CASSPRQGLEQYF
v_gene: TRBV5-1; abundance: .; d_gene: .; j_gene: TRBJ2-1; CDR3nt: TGCGCCAGCAGCTTGGGCAGGGGAATAAATAGCGGGCAATACAATGAGCAGTTCTTC; CDR3aa: CASSLGRGINSGQYNEQFF